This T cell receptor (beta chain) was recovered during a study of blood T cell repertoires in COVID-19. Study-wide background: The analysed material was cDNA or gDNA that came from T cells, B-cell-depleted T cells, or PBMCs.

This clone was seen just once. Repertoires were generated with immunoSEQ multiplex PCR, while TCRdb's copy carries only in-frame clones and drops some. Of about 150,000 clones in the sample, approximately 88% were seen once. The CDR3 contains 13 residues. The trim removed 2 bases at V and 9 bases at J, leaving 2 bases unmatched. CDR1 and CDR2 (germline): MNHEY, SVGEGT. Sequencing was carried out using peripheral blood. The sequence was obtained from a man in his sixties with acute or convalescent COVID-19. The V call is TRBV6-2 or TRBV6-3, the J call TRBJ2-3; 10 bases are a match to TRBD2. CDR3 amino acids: CASSYPGLATQYF. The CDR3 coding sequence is TGTGCCAGCAGTTACCCGGGACTAGCGACGCAGTATTTT.